These 32 T cell receptor beta chains originate from one sample sequenced in a study of T cells after yellow fever vaccination. TCRdb reprocessed the 5' RACE reads with MiXCR, giving one entry per CDR3 protein. The sample contains about 360,000 distinct CDR3 sequences, approximately 6% of which appear only once. The sequencing used PBMCs, collected 5 days after the yellow fever booster vaccination. Receptor source: a man aged 30-40 years who received the YFV17D yellow fever vaccine.

This clonotype was seen more than once but under ten times. CDR3 residues: CASSSVGELFF. The CDR3 DNA follows: TGTGCCAGCAGTTCGGTTGGGGAGCTGTTTTTT. The rearrangement uses TRBV12-3 or TRBV12-4 and TRBJ2-2; no clear D. Trimming left V 4 bases short and J 8 bases short, with 5 bases between. The CDR3 length is 11 residues.

V usage is TRBV4-2 and J usage is TRBJ2-7; D tentatively reads TRBD1 or TRBD2 (5 bases each). CDR1 is LGHNA and CDR2 is YNFKEQ in the germline V gene. V was pared by 0 bases and J by 2 bases, with 14 bases between. CDR3 length equals 16 residues. CDR3 sequence reads: CASSQESWDGTYEQYF. In DNA form, the CDR3 reads TGTGCCAGCAGCCAAGAGTCCTGGGACGGAACCTACGAGCAGTACTTC.

This clonotype was counted ten times or more. The gene calls are TRBV7-2 and TRBJ2-5, with TRBD2 matching over 7 bases. CDR1 is SGHTA and CDR2 is FQGNSA in the germline V gene. The CDR3 is 16 amino acids. Losses at the gene ends were 3 bases for V and 5 bases for J; bases not matched to a gene: 12. The CDR3 loop is CASSFSPAGRDETQYF. CDR3 in DNA: TGTGCCAGCAGCTTTTCACCAGCGGGGAGAGATGAGACCCAGTACTTC.

This clonotype was observed a handful of times. J is TRBJ1-5 and V is TRBV6-1, with 8 bases aligning to TRBD1. Trimming removed 8 bases from V and 6 bases from J; junction bases left unmatched: 9. The CDR3 is 14 residues long. Germline V gene data show CDR1 as MNHNS and CDR2 as SASEGT. This CDR3 is CASGLGQGLQPQHF. CDR3 DNA: TGTGCCAGCGGGCTTGGACAGGGTCTTCAGCCCCAGCATTTT.

This clonotype was seen a few times. J is TRBJ1-6 and V is TRBV6-2 or TRBV6-3; no firm D call. The germline V and J ends were trimmed by 6 bases and 9 bases, with 15 bases remaining between them. This CDR3 has 14 amino acids. The V gene's germline CDR1 is MNHEY and CDR2 SVGEGT. The DNA for the CDR3 is TGTGCCAGCAGAGATGGCAGCAGACTTTCACCCCTCCACTTT. Translated: CASRDGSRLSPLHF.

This clonotype was seen repeatedly, ten times or more. The J gene is TRBJ2-7, the V gene TRBV6-1; 10 nucleotides match TRBD2. The germline V gene has CDR1 MNHNS and CDR2 SASEGT. The CDR3 has 15 amino acids. V was clipped by 8 bases and J by 6 bases; unmatched bases: 13. The chain's CDR3 is CASSGPSGSDREQYF. As DNA, the CDR3 is TGTGCCAGCTCTGGTCCTAGCGGGAGCGATCGCGAGCAGTACTTC.

V gene TRBV5-8 combines with J gene TRBJ2-2, with 8 bases identical to TRBD1. With 4 bases clipped from V and 6 bases from J, the junction kept 8 bases outside the gene matches. The CDR3 has 15 amino acids. The germline gives CDR1 SGHTS, CDR2 YDEGEE. The CDR3, as DNA: TGTGCCAGCAGCCTGCGGACAGGGCACGCCGGGGAGCTGTTTTTT. Translating it yields CASSLRTGHAGELFF.

Regarding this clonotype: Being one base from a much bigger clone, this may be a read error. The CDR3 is CSAGQGDQPPHF. DNA of the CDR3: TGCAGCGCTGGACAGGGCGACCAGCCCCCGCATTTT. The V and J genes are TRBV20-1 and TRBJ1-5; TRBD1 matches at 8 bases. Germline assignment: CDR1 DFQATT and CDR2 SNEGSKA (reference sequence). The CDR3 length is 12 residues.

This clonotype was counted a few times. At one end, the junction sequence differs from germline, possibly due to a read error. CDR3 loop: CASSLEAGRTTGELFF. CDR3 sequence (DNA): TGTGCCAGCAGTTTAGAGGCAGGGAGGACCACCGGGGAGCTGTTTTTT. This chain uses TRBV7-2 with TRBJ2-2; tentatively, D is TRBD2 (6 bases). CDR3 length: 16 residues. Germline V gene data show CDR1 as SGHTA and CDR2 as FQGNSA.

This clonotype was counted between two and nine times. This chain joins TRBV30 and TRBJ2-2; D unclear. Germline V gives CDR1 GTSNPN, CDR2 SVGIG (reference sequence). This CDR3 region has 13 residues. Trimming stripped 0 bases from V and 3 bases from J, with 5 bases between. CDR3 region: CAWSVLHTGELFF. CDR3 in DNA: TGTGCCTGGAGTGTACTTCACACCGGGGAGCTGTTTTTT.

The chain links TRBV6-1 to TRBJ2-3; 9 bases are shared with TRBD1. The CDR3 is made up of 15 amino acids. Germline V CDR1 and CDR2: MNHNS, SASEGT. J lost 3 bases, V lost 6 bases, and 7 bases had no gene match. The CDR3 is CASRILGTGTDTQYF. CDR3 DNA sequence: TGTGCCAGCAGGATATTAGGGACAGGGACAGATACGCAGTATTTT.

This clonotype was found many times. This rearrangement joins TRBV7-6 to TRBJ2-5; 13 bases agree with TRBD2. The CDR3 is 15 amino acids. The V gene end was trimmed by 5 bases and the J gene end by 9 bases; junction bases not matched to a gene: 9. Germline V gene sequence: CDR1 SGHVS, CDR2 FNYEAQ. CDR3 loop: CASSPRTSGRLSQYF. DNA for the CDR3: TGTGCCAGCAGCCCGCGGACTAGCGGGAGATTGTCCCAGTACTTC.

This clonotype has just a few counts. The chain joins TRBV6-6 to TRBJ2-3; D might be TRBD1 (5 bases). CDR3 length equals 12 residues. Looked up from germline, CDR1 is MNHNY and CDR2 is SVGAGI (reference sequence). V was shortened by 5 bases and J by 5 bases, with 8 bases between the two germline ends. The CDR3 protein is CASSGAEDTQYF. CDR3 bases: TGTGCCAGCAGTGGGGCCGAAGATACGCAGTATTTT.

A few counts support this clonotype. This rearrangement joins TRBV7-2 to TRBJ1-1, with D uncertain. V was cut by 2 bases and J by 3 bases, with 13 bases left in between. Germline CDR1 is SGHTA and CDR2 is FQGNSA. CDR3 length equals 15 residues. The CDR3 loop is CASSLNADFYTEAFF. The CDR3 nucleotides are TGTGCCAGCAGCTTAAACGCCGATTTTTACACTGAAGCTTTCTTT.

Regarding this clonotype: This sequence may be a read error, since a much larger clone differs from it by one base. V and J are TRBV10-3 and TRBJ2-3, with 10 bases that match TRBD2. V lost 2 bases to trimming and J lost 4 bases; unmatched junction nucleotides: 9. The CDR3 consists of 17 residues. Germline CDR1 reads ENHRY; CDR2 reads SYGVKD. The CDR3 sequence is CAISEGEREGVADTQYF. In DNA form, the CDR3 reads TGTGCCATCAGTGAGGGCGAGCGGGAGGGAGTGGCAGATACGCAGTATTTT.

This clonotype was counted a few times. The chain employs TRBV19 and TRBJ2-3, with 10 bases that match TRBD2. V was clipped by 1 base and J by 2 bases; unmatched bases: 6. The CDR3 has 17 amino acids. CDR1 is LNHDA and CDR2 is SQIVND in the germline V gene (reference sequence). In nucleotides, the CDR3 is TGTGCCAGTAGTATAGCCCGGACTAGCGGCTACACAGATACGCAGTATTTT. Translated: CASSIARTSGYTDTQYF.

The chain uses TRBV19 and TRBJ2-1, with unresolved D. V lost 7 bases to trimming and J lost 6 bases, with 13 bases between them. The CDR3 totals 13 residues. CDR1 and CDR2 from the germline V gene are LNHDA and SQIVND (reference sequence). CDR3 coding DNA: TGTGCCAGTACCCTAGGTGCGATCAATGAGCAGTTCTTC. This sequence encodes CASTLGAINEQFF.

In its sample, this clonotype was seen a few times. The rearrangement uses TRBV20-1 and TRBJ2-5; no reliable D call. This CDR3 comprises 13 residues. From germline, CDR1 is DFQATT and CDR2 SNEGSKA (reference sequence). With 5 bases removed from V and 1 base from J, the gap between germline ends came to 11 bases. CDR3 coding DNA: TGCAGTGCTCCGCACCCCCCCCAAGAGACCCAGTACTTC. It is translated as CSAPHPPQETQYF.

In this sample, this clonotype turned up many times. The V call is TRBV6-1, the J call TRBJ2-1, with 11 nucleotides matching TRBD2. The CDR3 contains 15 residues. With V trimmed by 6 bases and J by 0 bases, 1 base remained unmatched. Germline V gives CDR1 MNHNS, CDR2 SASEGT. The CDR3 coding sequence is TGTGCCAGCAGAACTAGCGGGAGCTCCTACAATGAGCAGTTCTTC. Residues: CASRTSGSSYNEQFF.

This clonotype was seen at least ten times. This chain links TRBV18 with TRBJ1-1; perhaps TRBD1 as D (5 bases). CDR1 KGHSH and CDR2 LQKENI come from the germline V gene. The CDR3 has 13 amino acids. Between the trimmed V and J ends, which lost 8 bases and 1 base, there was a span of 11 bases. DNA for the CDR3: TGTGCCAGCAGCCGAGACAGGAACACTGAAGCTTTCTTT. Protein sequence: CASSRDRNTEAFF.

The table lists this clonotype with many counts. This chain connects TRBV27 to TRBJ1-5, with D uncertain. With 2 bases removed from V and 3 bases from J, the gap between germline ends came to 11 bases. The length of the CDR3 is 15 residues. In germline, CDR1 is MNHEY, CDR2 SMNVEV (reference sequence). Here the CDR3 DNA reads TGTGCCAGCAGTTTAGGGGTTTCATCCAATCAGCCCCAGCATTTT. This sequence encodes CASSLGVSSNQPQHF.

The chain carries TRBV7-2 and TRBJ2-3; D is possibly TRBD2 (5 bases). This CDR3 region has 16 residues. Between the trimmed V and J ends, which lost 1 base and 4 bases, there was a span of 15 bases. Germline-derived CDR1 and CDR2 are SGHTA and FQGNSA. CDR3 in amino acids: CASSLVHLAPADTQYF. DNA of the CDR3: TGTGCCAGCAGCTTAGTCCATCTAGCCCCCGCAGATACGCAGTATTTT.

This clonotype was seen a few times. J is TRBJ2-1 and V is TRBV20-1; 8 nucleotides agree with TRBD1. CDR3 length: 16 residues. Germline trimming cut 6 bases from V and 7 bases from J; bases unmatched to any gene: 17. Per the germline V gene, CDR1 is DFQATT and CDR2 is SNEGSKA (reference sequence). CDR3 loop: CSAPPVRQGAWNEQFF. In nucleotides, the CDR3 is TGCAGTGCGCCTCCGGTTCGGCAGGGGGCTTGGAATGAGCAGTTCTTC.

This clonotype has a handful of counts. The chain joins TRBV2 to TRBJ1-5, with D possibly TRBD1 on 5 matching bases. Trimming pared 7 bases from V and 11 bases from J, leaving 18 bases between. Germline CDR1 is SNHLY and CDR2 is FYNNEI. This CDR3 is 13 amino acids long. The CDR3 nucleotides read TGTGCCAGCAAAGGGGACGGCCCCGTGACCCAGCATTTT. This encodes CASKGDGPVTQHF.

The chain combines TRBV20-1 with TRBJ1-1; D might be TRBD1 (6 bases). From germline, CDR1 is DFQATT and CDR2 SNEGSKA (reference sequence). Trimming left V 4 bases short and J 0 bases short, with 12 bases between. This CDR3 has 14 amino acids. The CDR3 region is CSAKLGTLNTEAFF. CDR3 bases: TGCAGTGCTAAACTTGGGACACTGAACACTGAAGCTTTCTTT.

This chain links TRBV24-1 with TRBJ2-1; unclear D gene. The CDR3 has 15 residues. Trimming left V 0 bases short and J 3 bases short, with 8 bases between. Germline CDR1 reads KGHDR; CDR2 reads SFDVKD. The CDR3 protein is CATSDLRLRYNEQFF. DNA of the CDR3: TGTGCCACCAGTGATTTGCGGCTGCGCTACAATGAGCAGTTCTTC.

V gene TRBV6-6 combines with J gene TRBJ1-1, with D unclear. Germline V gives CDR1 MNHNY, CDR2 SVGAGI (reference sequence). The CDR3 totals 12 residues. V shed 5 bases and J shed 9 bases, with 13 bases lying between them. CDR3 nucleotides: TGTGCCAGCAGTCGCCGGGAAAACCAAGCTTTCTTT. It is translated as CASSRRENQAFF.

This clonotype was observed at least ten times. V usage is TRBV20-1 and J usage is TRBJ2-5, with D unresolved. CDR3 length: 9 amino acids. V lost 6 bases and J 5 bases, leaving 4 bases between the germline ends. Germline-derived CDR1 and CDR2 are DFQATT and SNEGSKA (reference sequence). The CDR3 DNA is TGCAGTGCGGGGGAGACCCAGTACTTC. Protein: CSAGETQYF.

This clonotype was counted between two and nine times. The chain recombines TRBV20-1 with TRBJ2-2; D gene uncertain. V lost 6 bases and J lost 0, with 17 bases in between. CDR1 is DFQATT and CDR2 is SNEGSKA in the germline V gene (reference sequence). This CDR3 comprises 16 residues. The CDR3 region is CSASRVRRPNTGELFF. As DNA, the CDR3 is TGCAGTGCCTCAAGGGTTAGGCGGCCGAACACCGGGGAGCTGTTTTTT.

J is TRBJ1-1 and V is TRBV6-2 or TRBV6-3; 12 bases are a match to TRBD1. The CDR3 loop spans 14 amino acids. Germline V CDR1 and CDR2: MNHEY, SVGEGT. The V gene end was trimmed by 10 bases and the J gene end by 5 bases; junction bases not matched to a gene: 8. CDR3 DNA sequence: TGTGCCACTTCCCGGGACAGGGGGCTGACTGAAGCTTTCTTT. The encoded protein is CATSRDRGLTEAFF.

A few counts support this clonotype. The gene calls are TRBV7-9 and TRBJ1-2, with D tentatively TRBD1 (6 bases). Germline V gene sequence: CDR1 SEHNR, CDR2 FQNEAQ (reference sequence). V was clipped by 0 bases and J by 8 bases, with 10 bases between them. CDR3 length: 13 residues. CDR3 sequence (DNA): TGTGCCAGCAGCTTAGCGGGGGCGATGGGCTACACCTTC. Amino acids: CASSLAGAMGYTF.

This clonotype has only a few counts. The V call is TRBV7-2, the J call TRBJ2-3; D is possibly TRBD1 (5 bases). The V gene's germline CDR1 is SGHTA and CDR2 FQGNSA. Deletions cut 1 base from V and 5 bases from J, with 13 bases between. This CDR3 has 15 amino acids. The CDR3 DNA is TGTGCCAGCAGCTTAGAGGGGTGGCACGAAGATACGCAGTATTTT. Translating gives CASSLEGWHEDTQYF.